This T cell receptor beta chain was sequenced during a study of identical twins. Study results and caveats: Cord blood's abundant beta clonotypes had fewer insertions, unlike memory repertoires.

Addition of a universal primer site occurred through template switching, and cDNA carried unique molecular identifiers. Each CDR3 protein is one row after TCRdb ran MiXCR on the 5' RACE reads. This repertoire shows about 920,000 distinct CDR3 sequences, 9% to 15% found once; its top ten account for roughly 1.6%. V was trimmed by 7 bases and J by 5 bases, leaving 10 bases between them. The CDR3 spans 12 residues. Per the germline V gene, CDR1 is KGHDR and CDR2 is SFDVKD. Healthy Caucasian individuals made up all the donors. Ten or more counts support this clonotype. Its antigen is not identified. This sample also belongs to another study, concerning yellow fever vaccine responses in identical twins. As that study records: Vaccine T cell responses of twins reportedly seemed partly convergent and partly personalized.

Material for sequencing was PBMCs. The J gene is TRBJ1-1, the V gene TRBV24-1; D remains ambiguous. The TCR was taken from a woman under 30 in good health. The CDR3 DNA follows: TGTGCCACCAGAAACCCCGGTACTGAAGCTTTCTTT. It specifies CATRNPGTEAFF.